The 24 T cell receptor beta chains listed next were all sequenced from one sample in a study of blood T cell repertoires in COVID-19. TCRdb's copy holds only in-frame clones and misses some; the assay was immunoSEQ multiplex PCR. The sample shows approximately 70,000 clones, about four fifths of them seen only once. Sample: peripheral blood. These receptors were taken from a man aged 60 to 75 with COVID-19, enrolled during active disease.

The V gene is TRBV3-1 (or the pseudogene TRBV3-2), the J gene TRBJ1-6; maybe TRBD1 (5 bases). There are 15 residues in the CDR3. In germline, CDR1 is LGHDT, CDR2 YNNKEL (reference sequence). Trimming took off 1 base at V and 10 bases at J, with 14 bases between the two ends. In nucleotides, the CDR3 is TGTGCCAGCAGCCAAGTGGGAGGGGTAAGGTCACCCCTCCACTTT. Amino acid sequence: CASSQVGGVRSPLHF.

The chain employs TRBV4-2 and TRBJ2-1; 8 bases are shared with TRBD1. The ends lost 4 bases at V and 9 bases at J; junction bases unmatched: 14. The CDR3 is 16 residues long. Germline CDR1 and CDR2: LGHNA and YNFKEQ. The CDR3 reads CASSLSSGQGLSEQFF. The CDR3 coding sequence is TGTGCCAGCAGCCTAAGTAGTGGACAGGGATTGAGTGAGCAGTTCTTC.

The chain joins TRBV9 to TRBJ2-5; no definite D call. Germline lookup yields CDR1 SGDLS and CDR2 YYNGEE. The CDR3 consists of 14 residues. The germline V and J ends were trimmed by 1 base and 1 base, with 8 bases remaining between them. The CDR3 DNA is TGTGCCAGCAGCGTAAGCCCGGGCCAAGAGACCCAGTACTTC. This codes for CASSVSPGQETQYF.

V gene TRBV11-2 combines with J gene TRBJ1-1; D is uncertain. Trimming removed 4 bases from V and 6 bases from J, with 18 bases in between. CDR3 size: 15 residues. Germline CDR1 SGHAT, CDR2 FQNNGV. CDR3 loop: CASSSALGRFPEAFF. CDR3 in DNA: TGTGCCAGCAGCTCTGCTCTCGGCAGGTTCCCTGAAGCTTTCTTT. Combining the CDR3 with reference TRBV11-2 and TRBJ1-1 gives the whole variable domain EAGVAQSPRYKIIEKRQSVAFWCNPISGHATLYWYQQILGQGPKLLIQFQNNGVVDDSQLPKDRFSAERLKGVDSTLKIQPAKLEDSAVYLCASSSALGRFPEAFFGQGTRLTVV.

The chain recombines TRBV7-6 with TRBJ2-1; maybe TRBD1 (5 bases). Trimming cost V 4 bases and J 0 bases, with 10 bases left between them. Germline CDR1 reads SGHVS; CDR2 reads FNYEAQ. This CDR3 region has 15 residues. CDR3 sequence (DNA): TGTGCCAGCAGCTCTAGTAGGGGCTCCTACAATGAGCAGTTCTTC. This translates into CASSSSRGSYNEQFF.

V and J are TRBV27 and TRBJ2-1, with 7 nucleotides matching TRBD2. Unmatched junction bases numbered 12, after V lost 7 bases and J lost 9 bases. Germline CDR1 is MNHEY and CDR2 is SMNVEV (reference sequence). The CDR3 is 14 amino acids. The chain's CDR3 is CASTPSRGEGEQFF. For the CDR3, the DNA is TGTGCCAGCACCCCCTCCCGGGGGGAGGGTGAGCAGTTCTTC.

The chain carries TRBV11-2 and TRBJ2-7, with a weak D call TRBD1 (7 bases). The V and J ends lost 3 bases and 5 bases respectively, with 14 bases between them. The CDR3 is made up of 14 amino acids. CDR1 SGHAT and CDR2 FQNNGV come from the germline V gene. CDR3 loop: CASSFNQGGNEQYF. The CDR3 region has the DNA TGTGCCAGCAGCTTTAATCAGGGGGGCAACGAGCAGTACTTC.

A single count supports this clone. The V and J genes are TRBV10-3 and TRBJ2-3, with 9 bases lining up with TRBD1. There are 15 residues in the CDR3. The trim removed 3 bases at V and 4 bases at J, leaving 5 bases unmatched. Germline V gene sequence: CDR1 ENHRY, CDR2 SYGVKD. CDR3 DNA: TGTGCCATCAGTGAATCAACAGGGGGCGCAGATACGCAGTATTTT. It specifies CAISESTGGADTQYF.

This CDR3 reads CASKGELPNQPQHF. In DNA, the CDR3 is TGTGCCAGCAAGGGGGAATTACCGAATCAGCCCCAGCATTTT. J is TRBJ1-5 and V is TRBV28; perhaps TRBD1 as D (6 bases). CDR1 and CDR2 from the germline V gene are MDHEN and SYDVKM. CDR3 length: 14 amino acids. The V and J ends lost 7 bases and 4 bases respectively, with 14 bases between them.

The sample holds a few counts of this clone. The rearrangement uses TRBV6-1 and TRBJ1-6; weak D call: TRBD1 (6 bases). This CDR3 comprises 15 residues. Trimming stripped 2 bases from V and 8 bases from J, with 13 bases between. CDR1 is MNHNS, CDR2 SASEGT, per germline. The CDR3 reads CASSEKQGSDSPLHF. As DNA, the CDR3 is TGTGCCAGCAGTGAAAAACAGGGATCGGATTCACCCCTCCACTTT.

This clone was counted only a few times. The chain employs TRBV5-1 and TRBJ1-6; the D gene is possibly TRBD1 (6 bases). The V end lost 4 bases, the J end lost 3 bases, and 8 bases lay between the germline ends. This CDR3 is 14 amino acids long. In germline, CDR1 is SGHRS, CDR2 YFSETQ. The CDR3 here is CASSRGGYNSPLHF. The CDR3 bases are TGCGCCAGCAGCAGGGGGGGCTATAATTCACCCCTCCACTTT.

This chain joins TRBV29-1 and TRBJ2-4, with a tentative D call TRBD1 (6 bases). The CDR3 length is 14 residues. Germline V gene data show CDR1 as SQVTM and CDR2 as ANQGSEA. V shed 5 bases and J shed 3 bases, with 14 bases lying between them. The CDR3 is CSVSGVFDKNIQYF. The CDR3 coding sequence is TGCAGCGTTTCAGGGGTGTTTGACAAAAACATTCAGTACTTC.

This clone has ten or more counts. The chain uses TRBV10-2 and TRBJ2-7, with no clear D. V was shortened by 8 bases and J by 3 bases, with 8 bases between the two germline ends. Germline CDR1 WSHSY, CDR2 SAAADI. This CDR3 is built from 11 residues. The CDR3 region has the DNA TGCGCCAGCCTCGGAGACTACGAGCAGTACTTC. It specifies CASLGDYEQYF.

The CDR3 DNA reads TGTGCCAGCAGTTATAGACAGGGCGCGAACACCGGGGAGCTGTTTTTT. Translating it yields CASSYRQGANTGELFF. The chain joins TRBV2 to TRBJ2-2; the match to TRBD1 covers 7 bases. Germline V lookup: CDR1 SNHLY, CDR2 FYNNEI. The CDR3 spans 16 residues. V was clipped by 5 bases and J by 0 bases; unmatched bases: 6.

In its sample, this clone was seen a few times. The CDR3 DNA reads as TGCGCCAGCAGCCTGGGACTAGCGGGGCCTTTAAAGCAGTACTTC. The encoded protein is CASSLGLAGPLKQYF. The chain couples TRBV4-1 to TRBJ2-7; the match to TRBD2 covers 13 bases. This CDR3 has 15 amino acids. Germline V lookup: CDR1 MGHRA, CDR2 YSYEKL. Trimming took 4 bases from V and 8 from J; bases not matched to a gene: 8.

CDR3 sequence: CASSPSGPSYNEQFF. CDR3 coding DNA: TGTGCCAGCAGCCCTAGCGGACCCTCCTACAATGAGCAGTTCTTC. The rearrangement uses TRBV7-3 and TRBJ2-1, with 7 bases aligning to TRBD2. This CDR3 has 15 amino acids. V lost 5 bases and J lost 0; bases outside the gene matches: 4. Germline CDR1 and CDR2: SGHTA and FQGTGA.

V is TRBV18 and J is TRBJ2-5, with D possibly being TRBD1 (6 bases). The germline V gene has CDR1 KGHSH and CDR2 LQKENI. There are 15 residues in the CDR3. Trimming removed 0 bases from V and 4 bases from J, with 12 bases in between. CDR3 sequence (DNA): TGTGCCAGCTCACCACCTCCACAGGGTGTAGAGACCCAGTACTTC. Encoded protein: CASSPPPQGVETQYF.

V gene TRBV27 combines with J gene TRBJ1-2, with 9 positions matching TRBD1. This CDR3 is built from 15 residues. V lost 6 bases, J lost 5 bases, and 10 bases stayed unmatched. Germline values: CDR1 MNHEY, CDR2 SMNVEV (reference sequence). CDR3 DNA: TGTGCCAGCAGGGGACAGGGCCCAAGATGGTATGGCTACACCTTC. It specifies CASRGQGPRWYGYTF.

The V call is TRBV2, the J call TRBJ2-1; 7 nucleotides agree with TRBD2. Germline-derived CDR1 and CDR2 are SNHLY and FYNNEI. The CDR3 loop spans 14 amino acids. V shed 10 bases and J 10 bases; nucleotides not matched to a gene: 16. CDR3 amino acids: CATKKGRENYEQFF. The CDR3 coding sequence is TGTGCCACCAAAAAGGGGCGGGAGAACTACGAGCAGTTCTTC.

This chain joins TRBV7-7 and TRBJ2-7, with TRBD1 matching over 8 bases. Trimming at V came to 5 bases and at J to 6 bases, leaving 6 bases not matched to a gene. This CDR3 is 13 amino acids long. CDR1 SSHAT and CDR2 FNYEAQ come from the germline V gene (reference sequence). CDR3 amino acids: CASSRGTGGEQYF. CDR3 DNA sequence: TGTGCCAGCAGCCGAGGGACAGGTGGCGAGCAGTACTTC.

This chain links TRBV6-5 with TRBJ2-1; D perhaps matches TRBD2 (5 bases). The CDR3 has 14 amino acids. V was cut by 2 bases and J by 0 bases, with 5 bases left in between. The germline gives CDR1 MNHEY, CDR2 SVGAGI. Here the CDR3 reads CASSYRGSYNEQFF. In DNA form, the CDR3 reads TGTGCCAGCAGTTACCGGGGCTCCTACAATGAGCAGTTCTTC.

The rearrangement uses TRBV19 and TRBJ2-7; 8 nucleotides agree with TRBD1. From germline, CDR1 is LNHDA and CDR2 SQIVND (reference sequence). The J segment lost 1 base and the V segment lost 11 bases, leaving 16 bases of the junction unmatched. This CDR3 is built from 16 residues. The CDR3 region has the DNA TGTGCCTCCAGAACGACAGGGGAAGTTAGGTCCTACGAGCAGTACTTC. It translates to CASRTTGEVRSYEQYF.

This clone has a single count. This sequence joins TRBV7-9 and TRBJ2-5; 10 positions match TRBD2. The CDR3 is made up of 14 amino acids. The germline CDR1 and CDR2 sequences are SEHNR and FQNEAQ (reference sequence). J lost 4 bases, V lost 5 bases, and 4 bases had no gene match. CDR3 sequence: CASSQREGGETQYF. CDR3 nucleotides: TGTGCCAGCAGCCAGCGGGAGGGCGGAGAGACCCAGTACTTC.

This clone was found many times. The genes are TRBV10-1 and TRBJ1-2; TRBD1 aligns across 8 bases. The J segment lost 8 bases and the V segment lost 6 bases, leaving 14 bases of the junction unmatched. The germline V gene has CDR1 WNHNN and CDR2 SYGVQD (reference sequence). The CDR3 consists of 15 residues. CDR3 nucleotides: TGCGCCAGCAGCCCTAGCCCTGGACAGGGTGAGGGCTACACCTTC. Translating it yields CASSPSPGQGEGYTF.